Listed below are T cell receptor beta chains from one sample, sequenced in a study of blood T cell repertoires in COVID-19. TCRdb keeps only in-frame clones here, not all; method: immunoSEQ multiplex PCR. The table includes about 480,000 clones, around nine tenths detected once. Sequenced input: PBMCs or T cells enriched from blood (not recorded which). These receptors originate from a woman aged 60-75 years who had recovered from COVID-19. The CDR3 runs from the conserved cysteine through the conserved F or W. D genes are given only for firm matches. The listing skips clone size in some rows; elsewhere it reads once, few, many or a size class.

TRBV11-2	TRBJ1-1	NA	NA	CASSLDTRMNTEAFF	TGTGCCAGCAGCTTAGATACGCGTATGAACACTGAAGCTTTCTTT
TRBV24-1	TRBJ2-1	NA	NA	CATSDPTPREQFF	TGTGCCACCAGTGACCCAACCCCGAGGGAGCAGTTCTTC
TRBV5-6	TRBJ1-2	NA	NA	CASSLLNYGYTF	TGTGCCAGCAGCCTTTTAAACTATGGCTACACCTTC
TRBV5-5	TRBJ1-3	NA	TRBD1	CASSTGTVSRNTIYF	TGTGCCAGCAGCACCGGGACAGTCTCTCGAAACACCATATATTTT
TRBV6-2/TRBV6-3	TRBJ1-5	NA	TRBD1	CASSTPWTGRTPSSAQHF	TGTGCCAGCAGTACGCCTTGGACAGGCCGGACTCCCTCTTCGGCCCAGCATTTT
TRBV2	TRBJ1-2	NA	NA	CASSGPQRGTNYGYTF	TGTGCCAGCAGTGGACCCCAGAGGGGGACCAACTATGGCTACACCTTC
TRBV21-1	TRBJ1-1	NA	NA	CASSKEQGANTEAFF	TGTGCCAGCAGCAAAGAACAGGGGGCAAACACTGAAGCTTTCTTT
TRBV9	TRBJ1-6	NA	NA	CASSAQGNNSPLHF	TGTGCCAGCAGCGCACAGGGAAATAATTCACCCCTCCACTTT
TRBV5-1	TRBJ2-3	NA	TRBD1	CASSLQGTDTQYF	TGCGCCAGCAGCTTACAGGGGACAGATACGCAGTATTTT
TRBV6-5	TRBJ1-1	once	NA	CASSLRENTEAFF	TGTGCCAGCAGCCTCCGGGAGAACACTGAAGCTTTCTTT
TRBV2	TRBJ1-2	NA	NA	CASSVREIGGYTF	TGTGCCAGCAGTGTCAGGGAAATAGGAGGCTACACCTTC
TRBV27	TRBJ1-2	NA	NA	CASSLREGYGYTF	TGTGCCAGCAGTTTGAGGGAGGGCTATGGCTACACCTTC
TRBV6-5	TRBJ2-5	NA	NA	CASSYTGKETQYF	TGTGCCAGCAGTTATACAGGAAAAGAGACCCAGTACTTC
TRBV30	TRBJ1-1	NA	NA	CAWRVPYSNTEAFF	TGTGCCTGGAGAGTCCCCTATTCGAACACTGAAGCTTTCTTT
TRBV11-3	TRBJ1-2	few	NA	CASSRGDDYGYTF	TGTGCCAGCAGCCGGGGGGACGACTATGGCTACACCTTC
TRBV19	TRBJ1-2	once	NA	CASSMDYDYGYTF	TGTGCCAGTAGTATGGACTACGACTATGGCTACACCTTC
TRBV15	TRBJ2-1	NA	TRBD1	CATSGPGTGGNEQFF	TGTGCCACCAGCGGGCCCGGGACAGGAGGAAATGAGCAGTTCTTC
TRBV29-1	TRBJ2-5	NA	TRBD1	CSVVGQGGGETQYF	TGCAGCGTTGTGGGACAGGGGGGCGGCGAGACCCAGTACTTC
TRBV4-2	TRBJ2-3	NA	TRBD1	CACGTVTDTQYF	TGTGCCTGTGGGACAGTCACAGATACGCAGTATTTT
TRBV24-1	TRBJ2-2	NA	TRBD1	CATSALWTGLGTGELFF	TGTGCCACCAGCGCCCTGTGGACAGGCTTAGGGACCGGGGAGCTGTTTTTT
TRBV5-4	TRBJ2-1	NA	NA	CASSPRGVSYNEQFF	TGTGCCAGCAGCCCCAGGGGTGTATCCTACAATGAGCAGTTCTTC
TRBV3-1/TRBV3-2	TRBJ1-4	NA	NA	CASSPNNEKLFF	TGTGCCAGCAGCCCTAACAATGAAAAACTGTTTTTT
TRBV5-5	TRBJ2-1	NA	NA	CASSLGNAGGGGEQFF	TGTGCCAGCAGCTTGGGGAATGCCGGGGGCGGGGGTGAGCAGTTCTTC
TRBV7-2	TRBJ2-1	NA	NA	CASSLTQGPYNEQFF	TGTGCCAGCAGCTTAACGCAGGGCCCCTACAATGAGCAGTTCTTC
TRBV25-1	TRBJ1-2	NA	TRBD1	CASSETITGDLYGYTF	TGTGCCAGCAGTGAAACCATAACAGGGGACCTCTATGGCTACACCTTC
TRBV19	TRBJ1-2	NA	NA	CASSIVWLEQPNYGYTF	TGTGCCAGTAGTATTGTCTGGTTGGAGCAGCCGAACTATGGCTACACCTTC
TRBV10-3	TRBJ1-2	NA	TRBD1	CAISGDSVYGYTF	TGTGCCATCAGCGGGGACAGCGTATATGGCTACACCTTC
TRBV5-8	TRBJ1-5	NA	NA	CASVKPGVNQPQHF	TGTGCCAGCGTGAAACCGGGGGTCAATCAGCCCCAGCATTTT
TRBV5-1	TRBJ2-5	NA	NA	CASSFNKQETQYF	TGCGCCAGCAGCTTTAACAAGCAAGAGACCCAGTACTTC
TRBV2	TRBJ2-6	NA	NA	CASSGAGSGANVLTF	TGTGCCAGCAGTGGTGCCGGGTCTGGGGCCAACGTCCTGACTTTC
TRBV28	TRBJ2-2	NA	NA	CASITTNTGELFF	TGTGCCAGCATTACTACGAACACCGGGGAGCTGTTTTTT
TRBV2	TRBJ2-2	NA	NA	CASRRRAGELFF	TGTGCCAGCAGGCGCCGGGCCGGGGAGCTGTTTTTT
TRBV7-4	TRBJ2-2	NA	NA	CASSYDRWVYTGELFF	TGTGCCAGCAGCTACGACAGGTGGGTGTACACCGGGGAGCTGTTTTTT
TRBV5-4	TRBJ2-4	NA	TRBD2	CASSLAQTSGGDKDIQYF	TGTGCCAGCAGCTTGGCCCAGACTAGCGGGGGCGATAAGGACATTCAGTACTTC
TRBV6-5	TRBJ1-2	NA	NA	CASRRGAGTNYGYTF	TGTGCCAGCAGGCGGGGGGCAGGGACTAACTATGGCTACACCTTC
TRBV7-9	TRBJ2-2	NA	NA	CASSLGSGWAGELFF	TGTGCCAGCAGCTTAGGCTCGGGTTGGGCCGGGGAGCTGTTTTTT